Below are 10 T cell receptor beta chains sequenced from a single sample in a study of STAT5B mutations in CD4+ large granular lymphocyte leukemia. Generated by immunoSEQ multiplex PCR, the TCRdb table keeps only in-frame clones and is missing some. This sample carries about 37,000 clones, nearly 90% of them seen once, and the ten largest clones take roughly 3.2%. The sample taken for sequencing was CD4+ T cells from blood buffy coats. All receptors derive from a human donor in good health.

The chain links TRBV29-1 to TRBJ2-1, with D uncertain. The CDR3 spans 12 residues. The germline V gene encodes CDR1 SQVTM and CDR2 ANQGSEA. Trimming removed 5 bases from V and 6 bases from J, with 11 bases in between. CDR3: CSVSQEFNEQFF. In nucleotides, the CDR3 is TGCAGCGTTTCCCAGGAGTTCAATGAGCAGTTCTTC.

The chain has TRBV29-1 and TRBJ2-2; 12 positions agree with TRBD2. Germline V gene data show CDR1 as SQVTM and CDR2 as ANQGSEA. J was trimmed by 7 bases and V by 2 bases; bases with no gene match: 8. CDR3 length: 16 residues. CDR3: CSVELRLAGVDGELFF. CDR3 coding DNA: TGCAGCGTTGAATTGAGACTAGCGGGAGTTGACGGGGAGCTGTTTTTT.

This sequence joins TRBV21-1 and TRBJ2-1; the DNA was not compared with TRBD2, the D call given in the table. TRBV21-1 is a listed pseudogene. The CDR3 totals 16 residues. CDR3 residues: CASSKAWQRYYNEQFF. CDR3 nucleotide sequence: TGTGCCAGCAGCAAAGCGTGGCAGCGTTACTACAATGAGCAGTTCTTC.

The rearrangement links TRBV28 to TRBJ2-1; 10 bases map to TRBD1. Trimming took 5 bases from V and 7 from J; bases not matched to a gene: 11. This CDR3 has 16 residues. Germline assignment: CDR1 MDHEN and CDR2 SYDVKM. The CDR3 sequence: CASSPAGTGVRNEQFF. In nucleotides, the CDR3 is TGTGCCAGCAGTCCAGCCGGGACAGGGGTGAGGAATGAGCAGTTCTTC. Together with reference TRBV28 and TRBJ2-1, the CDR3 gives the full variable domain: DVKVTQSSRYLVKRTGEKVFLECVQDMDHENMFWYRQDPGLGLRLIYFSYDVKMKEKGDIPEGYSVSREKKERFSLILESASTNQTSMYLCASSPAGTGVRNEQFFGPGTRLTVL.

Note on this clone: At one end, the junction sequence differs from germline, possibly due to a read error. This chain uses TRBV28 with TRBJ1-4, with D hard to call. The CDR3 covers 15 residues. Germline CDR1 is MDHEN and CDR2 is SYDVKM. The CDR3 here is CASSLSGRPLSRGIF. The CDR3 DNA reads TGTGCCAGCAGTTTGTCCGGGCGACCGTTATCGAGAGGTATTTTT.

The genes are TRBV4-3 and TRBJ2-6; possibly TRBD2 for D (6 bases). Germline values: CDR1 LGHNA, CDR2 YSLEER. CDR3 length equals 18 residues. Trimming removed 2 bases at V and 0 bases at J, with 14 bases between. CDR3: CASSQTGLRSSGANVLTF. In nucleotides, the CDR3 is TGCGCCAGCAGCCAAACGGGACTCCGCAGCTCTGGGGCCAACGTCCTGACTTTC.

This clone was picked up one time. The chain carries TRBV6-5 and TRBJ2-7; 8 bases are shared with TRBD1. This CDR3 contains 15 residues. J gave up 4 bases and V 5 bases, and 10 bases lay outside the gene matches. Germline V lookup: CDR1 MNHEY, CDR2 SVGAGI. CDR3 region: CASSPGQASLYEQYF. The CDR3 nucleotides read TGTGCCAGCAGTCCGGGACAGGCGAGCCTTTACGAGCAGTACTTC.

This chain links TRBV5-6 with TRBJ1-2, with TRBD1 matching over 8 bases. This CDR3 contains 14 residues. V lost 2 bases to trimming and J lost 7 bases; unmatched junction nucleotides: 7. Looked up from germline, CDR1 is SGHDT and CDR2 is YYEEEE. DNA for the CDR3: TGTGCCAGCAGCTTCTGGCAGGGGGCAAGTGGCTACACCTTC. This codes for CASSFWQGASGYTF.

This chain uses TRBV7-2 with TRBJ2-3; 13 nucleotides match TRBD2. CDR3 length: 15 amino acids. CDR1 and CDR2 from the germline V gene are SGHTA and FQGNSA. Trimming removed 5 bases from V and 8 bases from J; junction bases left unmatched: 7. CDR3 in amino acids: CASSISGTSGITQYF. The CDR3 nucleotides are TGTGCCAGCAGCATCTCCGGGACTAGCGGGATTACGCAGTATTTT.

The J gene is TRBJ2-1, the V gene TRBV18, with D perhaps TRBD2 (6 bases). The CDR3 has 15 amino acids. V lost 1 base to trimming and J lost 5 bases, with 12 bases between them. Germline lookup yields CDR1 KGHSH and CDR2 LQKENI. The CDR3 here is CASSPREIADNEQFF. The CDR3 DNA sequence: TGTGCCAGCTCACCACGGGAAATAGCGGACAATGAGCAGTTCTTC.